Below, one T cell receptor (beta chain) is given with its context. Its target antigen remains unknown. Base qualities are not at hand, and no much larger clone is one base apart. Libraries came from the immunoSEQ multiplex PCR assay. Imported from immuneACCESS, the table was reduced by TCRdb to in-frame sequences with V and J called. These copies leave out some clones; in studies compared against another copy, an unresolved V gene accounts for under half, and the cause of the remainder is not known. The sample table contains some 410,000 clones; only one count was recorded for approximately 90% of them. The ten most abundant clones make up around 6.4% of the sample. The sample is drawn from a study of control samples from healthy donors and cancer patients (dated by TCRdb to about 2020). Including cysteine and phenylalanine, the CDR3 has 14 amino acids. CDR3 DNA is the only sequence kept; it has 42 bases, read in frame from the first base. CDR1 and CDR2, looked up from the germline V gene (reference sequence), are SEHNR and FQNEAQ. Unmatched junction bases come to 0, with V trimmed by 1 base and J by 4 bases.

The TCR originated in a man aged 35-49 years with head and neck cancer. The chain joins TRBV7-9 to TRBJ2-3, and TRBD2 matches 9 of the central bases. Sequencing used PBMCs. The DNA sequence is as follows: TGTGCCAGCAGCTTAGTAGCGGGAGCAGATACGCAGTATTTT. Translated, it gives CASSLVAGADTQYF. This CDR3, with the reference TRBV7-9 and TRBJ2-3 proteins standing in past its ends, gives the full variable domain DTGVSQNPRHKITKRGQNVTFRCDPISEHNRLYWYRQTLGQGPEFLTYFQNEAQLEKSRLLSDRFSAERPKGSFSTLEIQRTEQGDSAMYLCASSLVAGADTQYFGPGTRLTVL.